The present TCR beta chain was sequenced within a study of Ad26.COV2.S vaccination and SARS-CoV-2 variants. Study background: Enrolled in COV1001, the donor was in the Ad26.COV2.S trial arm, which received the vaccine. Intramuscularly, Ad26.COV2.S was given either once or twice, 56 days apart.

Specified treatment: over 15 received Ad26.COV2.S at low or high dose, single or two shots; 5 received placebo; per-sample allocation not given. The samples date from day 63 after the first vaccine or placebo injection. Study results and limitations: Total responses of T cells may have been underestimated by the analyses of TCR breadth and depth. Researchers reported similar non-spike TCR breadth in vaccine and placebo recipients.

V lost 7 bases and J 6 bases, leaving 10 bases between the germline ends. The CDR3 has 12 amino acids. CDR1 is SNHLY, CDR2 FYNNEI, per germline. A word on this clone: Its antigen is unknown.

Profiling relied on immunoSEQ multiplex PCR, and the TCRdb table lists in-frame clones only, not all of them. Found here are roughly 350,000 clones, about nine tenths of them singletons; the top ten hold 6.4%. The sequence was obtained from a person between 18 and 59 years old who received the Ad26.COV2.S COVID-19 vaccine or a placebo. The chain combines TRBV2 with TRBJ1-5; unclear D gene. The sequences come from peripheral blood, collected in a trial of Ad26.COV2.S vaccine versus placebo. The chain's CDR3 is CASNTVSQPQHF. DNA of the CDR3: TGTGCCAGCAATACAGTGTCTCAGCCCCAGCATTTT.